The sequence of this T cell receptor beta chain was determined in a study of blood T cell repertoires in COVID-19. Data came from immunoSEQ multiplex PCR; TCRdb stores just in-frame clones and leaves some out. The sample records 300,000 to 350,000 clones, more than 75% being singletons. Ages ranged from 18 to 89 years, with residence in about two dozen US areas. Cohort 3 donors were reported recovered after two negative PCRs, clearance, or symptom resolution. The germline V gene encodes CDR1 SGHRS and CDR2 YFSETQ. The CDR3 is 16 amino acids. V was pared by 0 bases and J by 4 bases, with 14 bases between.

The V and J genes are TRBV5-1 and TRBJ2-1; D is possibly TRBD2 (6 bases). The clonotype originates from a young woman who had recovered from COVID-19. What was sequenced was PBMCs or T cells enriched from blood (not recorded which). The CDR3 here is CASSLDRGGLYNEQFF. CDR3 nucleotide sequence: TGCGCCAGCAGCTTGGACCGTGGAGGGCTTTACAATGAGCAGTTCTTC.